A single sample is the source of the 11 T cell receptor beta chains below, sequenced in a study of shared clonotypes between healthy human individuals. Naivety among CD8 cells was defined by CD45RO negativity and positive CCR7 selection, thereby excluding terminally differentiated effector memory CD45RA+ cells. This table comes from immunoSEQ multiplex PCR, and its TCRdb copy is limited to in-frame clones, with some not included. The profile shows about 580,000 clones, 95% to 98% of them singletons. What was sequenced was naive CD8+ T cells sorted from blood. These receptors originate from a man aged 25-45 years in good health.

V gene TRBV5-6 combines with J gene TRBJ2-7; 9 bases match TRBD2. The CDR3 contains 16 residues. CDR1 and CDR2 (germline): SGHDT, YYEEEE. Trimming cost V 5 bases and J 3 bases; bases outside gene matches: 12. The CDR3 protein is CASSNGWILAGYEQYF. CDR3 DNA: TGTGCCAGCAGTAACGGGTGGATACTAGCGGGCTACGAGCAGTACTTC.

The CDR3, as DNA: TGCGCCAGAAAAACGGGTGACTCTGGGGCCAACGTCCTGACTTTC. It translates to CARKTGDSGANVLTF. V is TRBV4-1 and J is TRBJ2-6; no reliable D call. The germline V gene encodes CDR1 MGHRA and CDR2 YSYEKL. This CDR3 is 15 amino acids long. Trimming left V 9 bases short and J 0 bases short, with 12 bases between.

The chain employs TRBV25-1 and TRBJ1-3; maybe TRBD1 (5 bases). Trimming took off 6 bases at V and 4 bases at J, with 7 bases between the two ends. There are 12 residues in the CDR3. CDR1 MGHDK and CDR2 SYGVNS come from the germline V gene. This chain's CDR3 is CASRDSGNTIYF. In DNA, the CDR3 is TGTGCCAGCAGAGACAGCGGAAACACCATATATTTT. The whole variable domain, remainder taken from reference TRBV25-1 and TRBJ1-3, is EADIYQTPRYLVIGTGKKITLECSQTMGHDKMYWYQQDPGMELHLIHYSYGVNSTEKGDLSSESTVSRIRTEHFPLTLESARPSHTSQYLCASRDSGNTIYFGEGSWLTVV.

With regard to this clone: Additional DNA sequences in this sample encode the identical CDR3. V usage is TRBV5-5 and J usage is TRBJ1-1; D ambiguous. Between the trimmed V and J ends, which lost 0 bases and 4 bases, there was a span of 7 bases. CDR3 length: 13 amino acids. Germline values: CDR1 SGHKS, CDR2 YYEKEE (reference sequence). The CDR3 DNA is TGTGCCAGCAGCTTGGGGGGTGGCACTGAAGCTTTCTTT. Its translation: CASSLGGGTEAFF.

This clone has a single count. The gene calls are TRBV5-1 and TRBJ2-1, with D unresolved. Trimming pared 6 bases from V and 5 bases from J, leaving 15 bases between. CDR1 and CDR2 (germline): SGHRS, YFSETQ. CDR3 length: 14 residues. The CDR3 region is CASTFRRLDNEQFF. In nucleotides, the CDR3 is TGCGCCAGCACCTTTCGTCGACTTGACAATGAGCAGTTCTTC.

The CDR3 DNA sequence: TGTGCCAGCAGCTTAGGGTACTACGGCAATGAGCAGTTCTTC. This sequence encodes CASSLGYYGNEQFF. This chain links TRBV7-2 with TRBJ2-1; D not certain. This CDR3 has 14 amino acids. V gave up 1 base and J gave up 6 bases, with 10 bases separating them. Germline V gives CDR1 SGHTA, CDR2 FQGNSA.

The chain uses TRBV4-1 and TRBJ2-5; TRBD1 agrees at 7 bases. The CDR3 has 14 residues. In germline, CDR1 is MGHRA, CDR2 YSYEKL. After removal of 2 bases from V and 4 bases from J, the junction contained 4 bases not matched to a gene. The CDR3 spells CASSQPGTAETQYF. The CDR3 DNA reads as TGCGCCAGCAGCCAACCCGGGACAGCAGAGACCCAGTACTTC.

The chain carries TRBV29-1 and TRBJ2-7; 12 positions match TRBD2. The CDR3 is made up of 12 amino acids. V lost 7 bases and J lost 5; bases outside the gene matches: 3. The germline V gene has CDR1 SQVTM and CDR2 ANQGSEA. CDR3 protein: CSARLAGDEQYF. CDR3 DNA: TGCAGCGCCAGACTAGCGGGAGACGAGCAGTACTTC.

V is TRBV18 and J is TRBJ2-1; D gene ambiguous. Germline CDR1 KGHSH, CDR2 LQKENI. The length of the CDR3 is 13 residues. Trimming left V 2 bases short and J 1 base short, with 3 bases between. The CDR3 nucleotides are TGTGCCAGCTCACCAGGTTCCTACAATGAGCAGTTCTTC. Translated, it gives CASSPGSYNEQFF. Variable domain in full (rest from reference TRBV18 and TRBJ2-1): NAGVMQNPRHLVRRRGQEARLRCSPMKGHSHVYWYRQLPEEGLKFMVYLQKENIIDESGMPKERFSAEFPKEGPSILRIQQVVRGDSAAYFCASSPGSYNEQFFGPGTRLTVL.

This clone was seen once. This same CDR3 is encoded by further DNA sequences in the sample. The chain is built from TRBV7-6 and TRBJ2-1, with D perhaps TRBD2 (5 bases). V was clipped by 5 bases and J by 2 bases, with 7 bases between them. Germline V CDR1 and CDR2: SGHVS, FNYEAQ. This CDR3 spans 13 amino acids. CDR3 in amino acids: CASSGSPYNEQFF. DNA of the CDR3: TGTGCCAGCAGCGGGAGCCCCTACAATGAGCAGTTCTTC.

The chain employs TRBV7-8 and TRBJ2-2, with 9 bases matching TRBD2. V gave up 5 bases and J gave up 5 bases; unmatched junction bases: 12. The CDR3 consists of 17 residues. The germline V gene encodes CDR1 SGHVS and CDR2 FQNEAQ. CDR3 sequence (DNA): TGTGCCAGCAGCGGGCGGACTAGCGCGATTCAGACCGGGGAGCTGTTTTTT. Residues: CASSGRTSAIQTGELFF.